This entry features one TCR beta chain sequence. This sample is part of a study of patients and donors after allogeneic stem cell transplantation. TCRdb ran MiXCR on the RT-PCR reads and lists one entry per CDR3 protein. The sample shows hundreds of thousands of distinct CDR3 sequences, 16% of them seen only once. The germline V gene has CDR1 DFQATT and CDR2 SNEGSKA (reference sequence). This CDR3 is 10 amino acids long. The germline V and J ends were trimmed by 3 bases and 7 bases, with 4 bases remaining between them. The chain employs TRBV20-1 and TRBJ2-1; D is ambiguous. The specimen sequenced was blood, either unsorted or a sorted T cell fraction (not recorded which). The clonotype originates from a human donor who was either an allogeneic HSCT recipient or a stem cell or donor lymphocyte infusion donor (not recorded which). It is not recorded whose cells these are; they may come from a transplant donor. The CDR3 sequence is CSARSNEQFF. The CDR3, as DNA: TGCAGTGCTAGGTCAAATGAGCAGTTCTTC.